Included here is one TCR beta chain sequence, with context. The record originates from a study of blood T cell repertoires in COVID-19. Trimming removed 5 bases from V and 6 bases from J; junction bases left unmatched: 6. The germline gives CDR1 LNHDA, CDR2 SQIVND (reference sequence). The CDR3 spans 14 residues. This table comes from immunoSEQ multiplex PCR, and its TCRdb copy is limited to in-frame clones, with some not included. The repertoire holds some 80,000 clones, more than 75% seen once, with less than 20% in the top ten. The sequencing input was peripheral blood. This clonotype originated in a woman older than 75 with active or convalescent COVID-19. The chain is built from TRBV19 and TRBJ1-2; 10 bases fit TRBD1. CDR3 nucleotide sequence: TGTGCCAGTAGTTCGCCGGGACAGGGGAATGGCTACACCTTC. It yields the protein CASSSPGQGNGYTF.